The clone carrying this TCR beta chain was counted a single time. Its antigen is unidentified. This specimen comes from a study of cytomegalovirus exposure and HLA in healthy donors. Study conclusions and caveats: Three chains linked to CMV were shown in vitro to be specific for CMV antigens. Cytomegalovirus status, reportedly, was diagnosed with high specificity and sensitivity by the classifier.

Clones were read by immunoSEQ multiplex PCR, and TCRdb kept only the in-frame ones, dropping some. Of roughly 150,000 clones listed, 70% to 85% are singletons. Trimming stripped 7 bases from V and 4 bases from J, with 10 bases between. The CDR3 length is 11 residues. Germline V gene data show CDR1 as GTSNPN and CDR2 as SVGIG (reference sequence). The TCR was taken from a man aged 30 to 39 in good health and CMV-seropositive. The V and J genes are TRBV30 and TRBJ1-2; weak D call: TRBD1 (5 bases). The material sequenced was PBMCs. The CDR3 protein is CASRVSYGYTF. CDR3 bases: TGTGCCTCCAGGGTATCCTATGGCTACACCTTC.